This T cell receptor beta chain was identified in a study of cytomegalovirus exposure and HLA in healthy donors. The CDR3 spans 12 residues. V lost 4 bases and J lost 13, with 16 bases in between. The V gene's germline CDR1 is SGHNT and CDR2 YYREEE (reference sequence). The PCR was carried out with 60 Vbeta primers and 13 Jbeta primers. The table came from immunoSEQ multiplex PCR; TCRdb's copy has only in-frame clones and leaves some out. The sample lists under 75,000 clones, around two thirds occurring once. This clone has just one count. This TCR derives from a human donor in good health. The V gene is TRBV5-4, the J gene TRBJ2-3, with a weak D call TRBD2 (6 bases). The sample was PBMCs. CDR3 in amino acids: CASSVTNTGEYF. In DNA form, the CDR3 reads TGTGCCAGCAGCGTGACAAACACGGGAGAGTATTTT.